A selection of T cell receptor beta chains follows, all from one sample in a study of blood T cell repertoires in COVID-19. Repertoires were generated with immunoSEQ multiplex PCR, while TCRdb's copy carries only in-frame clones and drops some. The sample yields some 450,000 clones, approximately 88% seen once. Source material: peripheral blood. The receptors here all came from a woman between 50 and 59 years old with COVID-19, enrolled during active disease. The CDR3 runs from the conserved cysteine through the conserved F or W. D genes are given only for firm matches. A row's size may be missing; if present it is once, few, many or a size class.

v_gene,j_gene,d_gene,abundance,CDR3aa,CDR3nt
TRBV28,TRBJ2-7,TRBD2,-,CASSRLAGGLYEQYF,TGTGCCAGCAGTCGACTAGCGGGGGGGCTCTACGAGCAGTACTTC
TRBV19,TRBJ2-1,-,-,CASSGSDLNEQFF,TGTGCCAGTAGTGGTAGCGACTTGAATGAGCAGTTCTTC
TRBV11-2,TRBJ2-2,-,-,CASSSGSGELFF,TGTGCCAGCAGCTCGGGATCCGGGGAGCTGTTTTTT
TRBV13,TRBJ2-7,-,few,CASSLKSPGGYEQYF,TGTGCCAGCAGCTTAAAGAGCCCCGGAGGATACGAGCAGTACTTC
TRBV29-1,TRBJ1-5,TRBD1,-,CSVKGDRDSNQPQHF,TGCAGCGTCAAAGGGGACAGGGACAGCAATCAGCCCCAGCATTTT
TRBV4-2,TRBJ2-2,-,-,CASSLLPVYSNTGELFF,TGTGCCAGCAGCCTCCTCCCTGTGTATTCGAACACCGGGGAGCTGTTTTTT
TRBV10-3,TRBJ1-1,-,-,CAISESGGEAFF,TGTGCCATCAGTGAGTCCGGGGGTGAAGCTTTCTTT
TRBV5-1,TRBJ1-1,-,once,CASSPLTAMNTEAFF,TGCGCCAGCAGTCCTTTGACAGCCATGAACACTGAAGCTTTCTTT
TRBV10-1,TRBJ2-7,TRBD1,-,CASSSGQGSYEQYF,TGCGCCAGCAGTTCGGGACAGGGGTCCTACGAGCAGTACTTC
TRBV30,TRBJ1-2,TRBD1,few,CAWSGGDRDYGYTF,TGTGCCTGGAGTGGGGGGGACAGGGACTATGGCTACACCTTC